This T cell receptor beta chain was observed in a study of radiation and T cells in renal cell carcinoma. Libraries were prepared by immunoSEQ multiplex PCR; TCRdb keeps only in-frame clonotypes and omits some of them. The table includes 120,000 or so clones, 70% to 90% detected once. Described time point: blood 2 weeks post-SBRT. Treatment described: 15 Gy SBRT to primary tumor, nephrectomy 4 weeks later. The sequences come from blood, collected from a patient whose treatment included radiotherapy and nephrectomy. This receptor was identified in an older woman with renal cell carcinoma.

Here the CDR3 DNA reads TGTGCCAGCAGCGTTTCACCCGGGCCAGGCGGCATTCAGTACTTC. It is translated as CASSVSPGPGGIQYF. The V call is TRBV9, the J call TRBJ2-4; D unresolved. Deletions cut 2 bases from V and 9 bases from J, with 18 bases between. Germline lookup yields CDR1 SGDLS and CDR2 YYNGEE. There are 15 residues in the CDR3.